This T cell receptor beta chain was recovered during a study of Ad26.COV2.S vaccination and SARS-CoV-2 variants. Overall study context: It was the COV1001 Ad26.COV2.S trial arm that included the donor. By the intramuscular route, Ad26.COV2.S was given once, or twice 56 days apart. The study's findings and limits: Reportedly, after vaccination the spike-specific CD8+ and CD4+ T cell responses displayed substantial breadth.

Only in-frame clones appear in the TCRdb table, and some are missing; sequencing was by immunoSEQ multiplex PCR. The table records approximately 420,000 clones, approximately 91% of them present only once. Regarding this clone: The antigen is undetermined.

Stated treatment: about 20 received Ad26.COV2.S at low or high dose, single or two shots; roughly 5 received placebo; per-sample allocation not given. The samples were gathered on day 63 after the first injection of vaccine or placebo. Based in Boston, the donor was an adult of 18-55 years. V lost 5 bases, J lost 7 bases, and 8 bases lay in between. The germline V gene encodes CDR1 MGHRA and CDR2 YSYEKL. This CDR3 spans 12 amino acids. Source: peripheral blood, taken in a trial of Ad26.COV2.S vaccine versus placebo. The V gene is TRBV4-1, the J gene TRBJ2-2, with D unresolved. The TCR was taken from a person aged 18 to 59 who received the Ad26.COV2.S COVID-19 vaccine or a placebo. CDR3 sequence (DNA): TGCGCCAGCAGCAGGGTAATCGGGGAGCTGTTTTTT. It encodes CASSRVIGELFF.